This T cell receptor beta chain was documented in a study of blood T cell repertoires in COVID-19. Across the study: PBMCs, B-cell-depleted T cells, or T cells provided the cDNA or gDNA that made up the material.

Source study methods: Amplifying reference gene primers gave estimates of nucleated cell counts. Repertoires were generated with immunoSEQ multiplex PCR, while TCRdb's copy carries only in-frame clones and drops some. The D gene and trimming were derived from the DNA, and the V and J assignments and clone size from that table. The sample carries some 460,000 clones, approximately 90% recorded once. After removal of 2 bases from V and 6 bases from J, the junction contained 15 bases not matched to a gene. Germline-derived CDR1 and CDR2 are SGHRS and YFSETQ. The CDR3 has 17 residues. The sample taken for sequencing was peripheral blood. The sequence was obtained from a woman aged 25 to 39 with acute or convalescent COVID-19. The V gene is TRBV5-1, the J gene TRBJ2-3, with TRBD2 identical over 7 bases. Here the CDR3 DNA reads TGCGCCAGCAGCTTTGGGGGGACTACCGGGTATTGGGATACGCAGTATTTT. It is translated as CASSFGGTTGYWDTQYF. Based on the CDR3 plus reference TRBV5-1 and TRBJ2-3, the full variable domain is KAGVTQTPRYLIKTRGQQVTLSCSPISGHRSVSWYQQTPGQGLQFLFEYFSETQRNKGNFPGRFSGRQFSNSRSEMNVSTLELGDSALYLCASSFGGTTGYWDTQYFGPGTRLTVL.